The source of this T cell receptor beta chain is a study of memory CD4+ T cells and cytomegalovirus serostatus. Study summary: This sample comes from healthy Belgian adults, 9 CMV seropositive, about 25 seronegative. Study observations and caveats: A US-trained random forest predicted CMV serostatus with median AUC about 0.92. Of approximately 150 reported CMV TCRbeta sequences, under 80 were found in memory CD4+ repertoires.

The germline V gene has CDR1 MDHEN and CDR2 SYDVKM. V lost 3 bases to trimming and J lost 8 bases, with 16 bases between them. The CDR3 has 14 amino acids. A word on this clone: What it binds is unknown.

Single viable CD3+CD4+CD8-CD45RO+ cells were sorted as the memory CD4+ T cells. Serum IgG to CMV pp150, pp28, p38 and p52 defined serostatus. Here immunoSEQ multiplex PCR was the method, and the copy in TCRdb shows in-frame clones only, minus some. The sample lists tens of thousands of clones; under 90% were seen once. The genes are TRBV28 and TRBJ1-2, with D possibly matching TRBD1 (5 bases). The sequencing sample was made of memory CD4+ T cells from blood. This TCR came from an adult in good health and CMV-seronegative. Some clones in this sample may be carry-over from other donors' samples. CDR3 protein: CASSFPTQGWGYTF. CDR3 nucleotides: TGTGCCAGCAGTTTCCCCACGCAGGGCTGGGGCTACACCTTC.